Listed below are T cell receptor beta chains from one sample, sequenced in a study of blood T cell repertoires in COVID-19. The assay was immunoSEQ multiplex PCR, and TCRdb's table has in-frame clones only and misses some. The data contain some 65,000 clones, 86% of them singletons. Sequenced: peripheral blood. Receptors originate from a man in his forties with COVID-19, enrolled during active disease. CDR3s include the opening cysteine and the closing phenylalanine or tryptophan. D genes are given only for firm matches.

TRBJ1-1	TRBV27	NA	TGTGCCAGCAGCTTTCGACGCCAGGGGCGAGGCGCTTTCTTT	CASSFRRQGRGAFF
TRBJ2-3	TRBV29-1	TRBD1	TGCAGCGCAGGGACAGGGGACAGTAACACAGATACGCAGTATTTT	CSAGTGDSNTDTQYF
TRBJ2-5	TRBV7-9	NA	TGTGCCAGCAGCTTTGGCGCCGGTCAGGGCGAGACCCAGTACTTC	CASSFGAGQGETQYF
TRBJ1-2	TRBV18	TRBD1	TGTGCCAGCTCACCTGGACAGGGGCAAATTGGTGGCTACACCTTC	CASSPGQGQIGGYTF
TRBJ1-4	TRBV28	NA	TGTGCCAGCAGTCTCCCGGGTGCAACTAATGAAAAACTGTTTTTT	CASSLPGATNEKLFF
TRBJ1-2	TRBV6-1	NA	TGTGCCAGCAGTGAATCAGCCGTTACGGGCTATGGCTACACCTTC	CASSESAVTGYGYTF
TRBJ1-5	TRBV15	TRBD1	TGTGCCACCAGCGCACTGAGGACAGGGGATAGCGGTCAGCCCCAGCATTTT	CATSALRTGDSGQPQHF
TRBJ1-4	TRBV15	NA	TGTGCCACCAGCGGAGTCCCTAGGGGGTCTGCAACTAATGAAAAACTGTTTTTT	CATSGVPRGSATNEKLFF
TRBJ2-3	TRBV15	TRBD2	TGTGCCACCAGCAAAAGGACTAGCGGGGGTAGAGATACGCAGTATTTT	CATSKRTSGGRDTQYF
TRBJ1-1	TRBV6-4	TRBD1	TGTGCCAGCAGTGACACCCACTCCGGACAGGGGGCGCGAGATACTGAAGCTTTCTTT	CASSDTHSGQGARDTEAFF
TRBJ1-1	TRBV6-6	TRBD1	TGTGCCAGCAGTCTGATACAGGGGAGTCTAACTGAAGCTTTCTTT	CASSLIQGSLTEAFF